These 2 T cell receptor beta chains originate from one sample sequenced in a study of blood T cell repertoires in COVID-19. Sequencing used immunoSEQ multiplex PCR; TCRdb keeps in-frame clones, though not all of them. Of over 85,000 clones detected, 70% to 90% appear once; the ten largest clones hold around 20%. The specimen sequenced was peripheral blood. Source of these receptors: an elderly woman with acute or convalescent COVID-19.

This rearrangement joins TRBV7-3 to TRBJ2-3; the D gene is possibly TRBD1 (6 bases). V was clipped by 0 bases and J by 4 bases, with 14 bases between them. CDR3 size: 16 residues. Germline loops: CDR1 SGHTA, CDR2 FQGTGA. CDR3 coding DNA: TGTGCCAGCAGCTTAACCCCGGACAGTTGGGCAGATACGCAGTATTTT. This sequence encodes CASSLTPDSWADTQYF.

As to this clone: The junction departs from the called germline gene at one end, perhaps through a read error. The chain combines TRBV11-3 with TRBJ2-4, with D maybe TRBD2 (5 bases). Per germline, CDR1 SGHNT and CDR2 YENEEA. The CDR3 has 12 amino acids. CDR3: CASSDGKNIQYF. In nucleotides, the CDR3 is TGTGCCAGCTCCGACGGGAAAAACATTCAGTACTTT.